A selection of T cell receptor beta chains follows, all from one sample in a study of T-cell reconstitution after alpha-beta-depleted transplantation in children. TCRdb called the PCR reads again in MiXCR, with one record for every CDR3 protein. The table shows about 230,000 distinct CDR3 sequences, with around 13% occurring only once. The sequences come from PBMCs from the stem cell graft donor, collected from the stem cell graft. These receptors all come from a human donor who donated a stem cell graft to a child with acute lymphoblastic leukemia. The CDR3 runs from the conserved cysteine through the conserved F or W. D genes are given only for firm matches. Where a row states a size, it is once, few, many or the class of an expanded clone; other rows omit it.

j_call,v_call,clone_size,d_call,cdr3_aa,cdr3_nt
TRBJ2-2,TRBV28,NA,NA,CASSPGVGTGELFF,TGTGCCAGCAGCCCCGGAGTGGGCACCGGGGAGCTGTTTTTT
TRBJ2-2,TRBV7-2,NA,NA,CASRPPGRTGELFF,TGTGCCAGCAGACCCCCGGGGAGGACCGGGGAGCTGTTTTTT
TRBJ2-5,TRBV5-1,many,NA,CASSPRKETQYF,TGCGCCAGCAGCCCTCGTAAGGAGACCCAGTACTTC
TRBJ2-2,TRBV7-6,NA,NA,CASGQPGPKYRELFF,TGTGCCAGCGGTCAACCGGGACCCAAGTACCGGGAGCTGTTTTTT
TRBJ1-1,TRBV18,few,NA,CASSPPLALNTEAFF,TGTGCCAGCTCACCACCGTTGGCGTTGAACACTGAAGCTTTCTTT
TRBJ2-2,TRBV11-2,many,TRBD2,CASSLISRGGSGTGELFF,TGTGCCAGCAGCTTAATTTCCCGCGGGGGGTCGGGCACCGGGGAGCTGTTTTTT
TRBJ2-5,TRBV10-3,many,TRBD2,CAISRGGRQETQYF,TGTGCCATCAGTCGGGGGGGCAGACAAGAGACCCAGTACTTC
TRBJ2-2,TRBV12-3/TRBV12-4,few,NA,CASSFSQRNGELFF,TGTGCCAGCAGTTTCTCCCAGCGGAACGGGGAGCTGTTTTTT
TRBJ1-2,TRBV12-3/TRBV12-4,NA,NA,CATSAGVYGYTF,TGTGCAACCTCGGCAGGGGTATATGGCTACACCTTC
TRBJ1-4,TRBV27,many,NA,CASRMLGGIGKLFF,TGTGCCAGCAGGATGTTGGGGGGTATTGGAAAACTGTTTTTT
TRBJ2-2,TRBV7-3,many,NA,CASSATSGELFF,TGTGCCAGCAGCGCGACTAGCGGGGAGCTGTTTTTT
TRBJ1-2,TRBV7-2,many,NA,CASSFSSYGYTF,TGTGCCAGCAGCTTCTCGTCCTATGGCTACACCTTC
TRBJ2-5,TRBV10-3,many,TRBD1,CAISEGTGKKTQYF,TGTGCCATCAGTGAAGGGACAGGGAAGAAGACCCAGTACTTC
TRBJ2-7,TRBV6-5,few,TRBD1,CASSYSGQQGYEQYF,TGTGCCAGCAGTTACTCGGGACAGCAAGGCTACGAGCAGTACTTC
TRBJ1-5,TRBV10-3,many,TRBD1,CAISPGTENNQPQHF,TGTGCCATCAGTCCCGGGACAGAAAACAATCAGCCCCAGCATTTT
TRBJ1-6,TRBV20-1,many,NA,CSASPPNPDSPLHF,TGCAGTGCTAGTCCCCCCAACCCCGATTCACCCCTCCACTTT
TRBJ2-5,TRBV5-4,many,TRBD2,CASSLAERGRRETQYF,TGTGCCAGCAGCTTGGCGGAGCGGGGGAGGAGAGAGACCCAGTACTTC
TRBJ2-2,TRBV14,many,NA,CASSPRGGLRWTGELFF,TGTGCCAGCAGCCCTAGAGGGGGTTTGCGATGGACCGGGGAGCTGTTTTTT
TRBJ1-5,TRBV10-2,few,NA,CASGTRDTNQPQHF,TGCGCCAGCGGCACCCGGGACACCAATCAGCCCCAGCATTTT
TRBJ2-7,TRBV7-2,NA,NA,CASTLPGPQLEQYF,TGTGCCAGCACCCTACCGGGACCCCAGCTGGAGCAGTACTTC
TRBJ1-3,TRBV6-5,many,NA,CASSSDGFSGNTIYF,TGTGCCAGCAGTTCCGACGGATTCTCTGGAAACACCATATATTTT
TRBJ2-1,TRBV18,NA,TRBD2,CASSPPSGGVSDEQFF,TGTGCCAGCTCACCACCTAGCGGGGGGGTCTCGGATGAGCAGTTCTTC
TRBJ1-3,TRBV9,many,NA,CASSVEQEGLFGNTIYF,TGTGCCAGCAGCGTAGAACAGGAGGGCTTATTTGGAAACACCATATATTTT
TRBJ1-1,TRBV20-1,many,NA,CSAGAGAEAFF,TGCAGTGCTGGAGCCGGCGCTGAAGCTTTCTTT
TRBJ2-2,TRBV20-1,many,TRBD1,CSAFRAQGDGELFF,TGCAGTGCGTTCAGGGCCCAGGGGGACGGGGAGCTGTTTTTT
TRBJ2-1,TRBV5-1,many,NA,CASSRGAAPYNEQFF,TGCGCCAGCAGTAGGGGGGCCGCTCCGTACAATGAGCAGTTCTTC
TRBJ2-7,TRBV2,many,TRBD1,CASSLDRGILSYEQYF,TGTGCCAGCAGTCTAGACAGGGGAATACTCTCCTACGAGCAGTACTTC
TRBJ2-1,TRBV5-5,many,NA,CASSLARQMSYNEQFF,TGTGCCAGCAGCTTGGCCCGGCAGATGAGTTACAATGAGCAGTTCTTC
TRBJ1-2,TRBV20-1,many,NA,CSAEILTPNYGYTF,TGCAGTGCTGAAATTTTAACACCCAACTATGGCTACACCTTC
TRBJ2-1,TRBV7-9,many,NA,CASSLVHNEQFF,TGTGCCAGCAGCTTAGTTCACAATGAGCAGTTCTTC
TRBJ2-7,TRBV20-1,many,NA,CSSTPGLGYEQYF,TGCAGTTCCACCCCGGGGCTAGGCTACGAGCAGTACTTC
TRBJ1-2,TRBV7-6,many,NA,CASSLERSGSGGYTF,TGTGCCAGCAGCTTAGAAAGGTCGGGATCAGGTGGCTACACCTTC
TRBJ1-5,TRBV20-1,many,TRBD1,CSAGTGRKVNQPQHF,TGCAGTGCTGGGACAGGGCGGAAAGTCAATCAGCCCCAGCATTTT
TRBJ2-3,TRBV5-1,NA,NA,CASSLTLRRDTQYF,TGCGCCAGCAGCCTAACCCTTCGACGGGATACGCAGTATTTT
TRBJ2-5,TRBV2,many,NA,CASSDPRGETQYF,TGTGCCAGCAGTGACCCCCGGGGGGAGACCCAGTACTTC
TRBJ2-2,TRBV7-6,many,NA,CASSRPGELFF,TGTGCCAGCAGCCGACCAGGGGAGCTGTTTTTT
TRBJ1-6,TRBV27,many,NA,CASSLRTITSPLHF,TGTGCCAGCAGCCTAAGGACCATAACTTCACCCCTCCACTTT
TRBJ1-3,TRBV5-5,once,TRBD1,CASTVDRGLGNTIYF,TGTGCCAGCACTGTGGACAGGGGCTTAGGAAACACCATATATTTT
TRBJ1-2,TRBV29-1,many,NA,CSVEEAPRQNYGYTF,TGCAGCGTTGAAGAGGCTCCCAGACAGAACTATGGCTACACCTTC
TRBJ1-1,TRBV3-1,few,NA,CASSHSRGMNTEAFF,TGTGCCAGCAGCCACAGCAGGGGTATGAACACTGAAGCTTTCTTT
TRBJ2-1,TRBV11-2,many,TRBD2,CASSLGGGEQFF,TGTGCCAGCAGCCTCGGGGGGGGTGAGCAGTTCTTC
TRBJ2-7,TRBV11-2,few,TRBD2,CASSLDPGGGFQSEQYF,TGTGCCAGCAGCTTAGATCCGGGGGGAGGGTTCCAGAGCGAGCAGTACTTC